Presented here are 27 T cell receptor beta chains from one specimen sequenced in a study of T cells in lung cancer brain metastases. Assay used: immunoSEQ multiplex PCR; TCRdb lists only in-frame clones, some missing. The sample records about 1,200 clones, 89% being singletons. Sequencing was carried out using tumor tissue from a brain metastasis. Every receptor here comes from a man between 65 and 85 years old with non-small cell lung cancer that had spread to the brain.

As DNA, the CDR3 is TGTGCCAGCAGCTTACAGGCCGGGACCAATGAGCAGTTCTTC. Its protein is CASSLQAGTNEQFF. The rearrangement uses TRBV7-2 and TRBJ2-1; D is tentatively TRBD1 or TRBD2 (5 bases each). Germline CDR1 and CDR2: SGHTA and FQGNSA. V dropped 2 bases and J dropped 6 bases, with 11 bases sitting between them. This CDR3 region has 14 residues.

The chain has TRBV30 and TRBJ2-7; TRBD1 matches at 7 bases. The CDR3 consists of 14 residues. Trimming cost V 5 bases and J 0 bases; bases outside gene matches: 7. Germline V gene sequence: CDR1 GTSNPN, CDR2 SVGIG (reference sequence). The CDR3 DNA sequence: TGTGCCTGGTGGGGCAGGGGGAGCTCCTACGAGCAGTACTTC. Translation: CAWWGRGSSYEQYF.

V and J are TRBV30 and TRBJ1-1; D ambiguous. Germline lookup yields CDR1 GTSNPN and CDR2 SVGIG (reference sequence). The CDR3 contains 11 residues. V gave up 1 base and J gave up 3 bases, with 3 bases separating them. DNA of the CDR3: TGTGCCTGGAGTGGGGACACTGAAGCTTTCTTT. Its protein is CAWSGDTEAFF.

The table lists this clone with a count of one. The rearrangement links TRBV19 to TRBJ1-1; possible D gene TRBD1, 5 bases. The CDR3 is made up of 16 amino acids. The germline CDR1 and CDR2 sequences are LNHDA and SQIVND (reference sequence). Trimming removed 6 bases from V and 4 bases from J, with 21 bases in between. DNA of the CDR3: TGTGCCAGTAGCCGAGGCGTGTGGGCGCAGGGCACTGAAGCTTTCTTT. This sequence encodes CASSRGVWAQGTEAFF.

This chain joins TRBV6-6 and TRBJ1-5; D call uncertain. The CDR3 totals 13 residues. V dropped 3 bases and J dropped 2 bases, with 5 bases sitting between them. Germline CDR1 reads MNHNY; CDR2 reads SVGAGI (reference sequence). DNA for the CDR3: TGTGCCAGCAGTTATTACGGCAATCAGCCCCAGCATTTT. It encodes CASSYYGNQPQHF.

The rearrangement joins TRBV7-9 to TRBJ1-6; no firm D call. The CDR3 loop spans 14 amino acids. Per germline, CDR1 SEHNR and CDR2 FQNEAQ (reference sequence). V was clipped by 4 bases and J by 8 bases, with 12 bases between them. CDR3 sequence (DNA): TGTGCCAGCAGCTATCGGGCGACGGATTCACCCCTCCACTTT. Translating gives CASSYRATDSPLHF.

This chain connects TRBV5-6 to TRBJ2-7, with a tentative D call TRBD2 (6 bases). CDR3 length: 14 amino acids. The V end was cut by 4 bases, the J end by 2 bases, with 13 bases between. Per the germline V gene, CDR1 is SGHDT and CDR2 is YYEEEE. The CDR3 DNA reads as TGTGCCAGCAGCCCGGGACTGGGGGCCTACGAGCAGTACTTC. Protein: CASSPGLGAYEQYF. The complete variable domain, with remaining parts taken from reference TRBV5-6 and TRBJ2-7, reads DAGVTQSPTHLIKTRGQQVTLRCSPKSGHDTVSWYQQALGQGPQFIFQYYEEEERQRGNFPDRFSGHQFPNYSSELNVNALLLGDSALYLCASSPGLGAYEQYFGPGTRLTVT.

The CDR3 region has the DNA TGTGCCAGCAGCCCCCATTCCCTGTTAGCTTACGAGCAGTACTTC. Protein: CASSPHSLLAYEQYF. The V gene is TRBV6-1, the J gene TRBJ2-7; D call uncertain. The V end was cut by 6 bases, the J end by 4 bases, with 19 bases between. CDR1 and CDR2 from the germline V gene are MNHNS and SASEGT. CDR3 length equals 15 residues.

Here the CDR3 reads CASSLAGGNEKLFF. The CDR3 coding sequence is TGTGCCAGCAGCTTGGCCGGGGGGAATGAAAAACTGTTTTTT. The rearrangement uses TRBV7-9 and TRBJ1-4, with D possibly matching TRBD1 (5 bases). CDR1 is SEHNR and CDR2 is FQNEAQ in the germline V gene (reference sequence). This CDR3 is 14 amino acids long. Trimming removed 3 bases at V and 5 bases at J, with 10 bases between.

V gene TRBV30 combines with J gene TRBJ2-7; D not certain. Germline values: CDR1 GTSNPN, CDR2 SVGIG (reference sequence). The CDR3 is 13 amino acids. Trimming took off 0 bases at V and 5 bases at J, with 11 bases between the two ends. CDR3 loop: CAWSVPTLDEQYF. Here the CDR3 DNA reads TGTGCCTGGAGTGTACCCACTCTTGACGAGCAGTACTTC.

CDR3 DNA: TGCGCCAGCAGCTTTGGGACAGGATTCTCCTACGAGCAGTACTTC. Its protein product is CASSFGTGFSYEQYF. V is TRBV5-1 and J is TRBJ2-7, with TRBD1 matching 8 bases. The CDR3 is 15 residues long. V gave up 2 bases and J gave up 0 bases; unmatched junction bases: 4. CDR1 SGHRS and CDR2 YFSETQ come from the germline V gene.

The CDR3 region is CASSVGQNQPQHF. The DNA of the CDR3 is TGTGCCAGCAGTGTGGGACAGAATCAGCCCCAGCATTTT. The rearrangement joins TRBV6-1 to TRBJ1-5; 7 bases match TRBD1. Trimming cost V 4 bases and J 4 bases; bases outside gene matches: 1. In germline, CDR1 is MNHNS, CDR2 SASEGT. This CDR3 contains 13 residues.

The rearrangement links TRBV5-1 to TRBJ2-5, with D unresolved. The V end lost 2 bases, the J end lost 5 bases, and 10 bases lay between the germline ends. Germline lookup yields CDR1 SGHRS and CDR2 YFSETQ. The CDR3 contains 13 residues. CDR3 amino acids: CASSLTPLETQYF. CDR3 sequence (DNA): TGCGCCAGCAGCTTAACCCCGCTGGAGACCCAGTACTTC.

This clone was seen once. V usage is TRBV15 and J usage is TRBJ2-5; TRBD1 aligns across 7 bases. This CDR3 has 15 residues. The germline V gene has CDR1 LNHNV and CDR2 YYDKDF (reference sequence). Germline trimming cut 3 bases from V and 2 bases from J; bases unmatched to any gene: 6. CDR3 protein: CATSRSWTGQETQYF. The CDR3, as DNA: TGTGCCACCAGCAGGTCCTGGACAGGACAAGAGACCCAGTACTTC.

The chain employs TRBV4-1 and TRBJ2-7; TRBD2 is a possible D gene (5 bases). This CDR3 is built from 15 residues. Trimming took 5 bases from V and 3 from J, leaving 17 bases between them. Per the germline V gene, CDR1 is MGHRA and CDR2 is YSYEKL. CDR3 sequence (DNA): TGCGCCAGCAGCGCCATGGAGGCTACCGTCTACGAGCAGTACTTC. Translating gives CASSAMEATVYEQYF.

This clone was observed a single time. The J gene is TRBJ2-3, the V gene TRBV19; no clear D gene. Germline V gives CDR1 LNHDA, CDR2 SQIVND (reference sequence). The CDR3 contains 13 residues. V shed 3 bases and J shed 1 base, with 5 bases lying between them. This CDR3 is CASSIQGTDTQYF. In DNA, the CDR3 is TGTGCCAGTAGTATTCAGGGCACAGATACGCAGTATTTT.

The gene calls are TRBV7-9 and TRBJ2-7; no firm D call. V lost 0 bases, J lost 6 bases, and 6 bases lay in between. This CDR3 is 12 amino acids long. CDR1 and CDR2 (germline): SEHNR, FQNEAQ (reference sequence). For the CDR3, the DNA is TGTGCCAGCAGCTTAGCCGGGCTCGAGCAGTACTTC. This translates into CASSLAGLEQYF.

This chain joins TRBV5-1 and TRBJ1-4; D gene unclear. Germline loops: CDR1 SGHRS, CDR2 YFSETQ. The CDR3 consists of 15 residues. V gave up 2 bases and J gave up 5 bases, with 13 bases separating them. CDR3 region: CASSLGNSGNEKLFF. CDR3 DNA sequence: TGCGCCAGCAGCTTAGGGAACTCCGGGAATGAAAAACTGTTTTTT.

This clone was counted once. In this CDR3 the conserved last residue, phenylalanine or tryptophan, is missing, so a read error is likely. This rearrangement joins TRBV18 to TRBJ1-1, with D possibly being TRBD1 (6 bases). Germline V gene data show CDR1 as KGHSH and CDR2 as LQKENI. CDR3 length: 13 amino acids. Trimming stripped 4 bases from V and 8 bases from J, with 14 bases between. The CDR3 here is CASSLNGGVEAFL. DNA for the CDR3: TGTGCCAGCTCACTCAACGGGGGCGTGGAAGCTTTCCTT.

V usage is TRBV5-6 and J usage is TRBJ1-5, with D unclear. Trimming took 2 bases from V and 0 from J, leaving 9 bases between them. Germline CDR1 is SGHDT and CDR2 is YYEEEE. The CDR3 has 15 amino acids. This CDR3 is CASSFLGGSNQPQHF. In nucleotides, the CDR3 is TGTGCCAGCAGCTTTCTGGGAGGTAGCAATCAGCCCCAGCATTTT.

The CDR3 sequence is CSAREGFEQFF. CDR3 bases: TGCAGTGCTAGAGAGGGCTTTGAGCAGTTCTTC. This rearrangement joins TRBV20-1 to TRBJ2-1; D is uncertain. Deletions cut 0 bases from V and 9 bases from J, with 6 bases between. The CDR3 is 11 amino acids. The germline V gene has CDR1 DFQATT and CDR2 SNEGSKA (reference sequence).

A single count supports this clone. J is TRBJ2-7 and V is TRBV14, with 10 positions matching TRBD1. This CDR3 region has 16 residues. Germline CDR1 is SGHDN and CDR2 is FVKESK. V lost 0 bases and J lost 7; bases outside the gene matches: 9. This CDR3 is CASSQDRDRGSREQYF. CDR3 nucleotides: TGTGCCAGCAGCCAAGATAGGGACAGGGGTTCTCGTGAGCAGTACTTC.

This clone was counted a few times. The CDR3 nucleotides are TGTGCCAGCAGTGGCCGCACCCCGACGGGGGAGATAGATACGCAGTATTTT. Translation gives CASSGRTPTGEIDTQYF. The gene calls are TRBV2 and TRBJ2-3; possible D gene TRBD2, 6 bases. The length of the CDR3 is 17 residues. Per the germline V gene, CDR1 is SNHLY and CDR2 is FYNNEI. V lost 4 bases and J lost 5, with 22 bases in between.

The chain carries TRBV6-6 and TRBJ2-7; D ambiguous. Trimming took off 2 bases at V and 3 bases at J, with 8 bases between the two ends. The CDR3 length is 13 residues. Germline CDR1 reads MNHNY; CDR2 reads SVGAGI (reference sequence). In DNA form, the CDR3 reads TGTGCCAGCAGTTACCTCGGGCTCTACGAGCAGTACTTC. It yields the protein CASSYLGLYEQYF.

V gene TRBV6-6 combines with J gene TRBJ2-5; D uncertain. The germline V and J ends were trimmed by 3 bases and 1 base, with 9 bases remaining between them. Looked up from germline, CDR1 is MNHNY and CDR2 is SVGAGI (reference sequence). The CDR3 loop spans 14 amino acids. The CDR3 loop is CASSYINPQETQYF. DNA for the CDR3: TGTGCCAGCAGTTATATTAATCCCCAAGAGACCCAGTACTTC.

The rearrangement links TRBV30 to TRBJ2-6, with D uncertain. Trimming removed 2 bases at V and 0 bases at J, with 5 bases between. There are 14 residues in the CDR3. The V gene's germline CDR1 is GTSNPN and CDR2 SVGIG (reference sequence). The CDR3 bases are TGTGCCTGGAGTAGGATCTCTGGGGCCAACGTCCTGACTTTC. This sequence encodes CAWSRISGANVLTF.

Only one count was recorded for this clone. CDR3 residues: CASSPALNEQYF. The CDR3 nucleotides are TGTGCCAGCTCACCGGCCTTAAACGAGCAGTACTTC. This chain connects TRBV18 to TRBJ2-7; D is undetermined. Trimming removed 3 bases from V and 5 bases from J, with 8 bases in between. Looked up from germline, CDR1 is KGHSH and CDR2 is LQKENI. The CDR3 is made up of 12 amino acids.